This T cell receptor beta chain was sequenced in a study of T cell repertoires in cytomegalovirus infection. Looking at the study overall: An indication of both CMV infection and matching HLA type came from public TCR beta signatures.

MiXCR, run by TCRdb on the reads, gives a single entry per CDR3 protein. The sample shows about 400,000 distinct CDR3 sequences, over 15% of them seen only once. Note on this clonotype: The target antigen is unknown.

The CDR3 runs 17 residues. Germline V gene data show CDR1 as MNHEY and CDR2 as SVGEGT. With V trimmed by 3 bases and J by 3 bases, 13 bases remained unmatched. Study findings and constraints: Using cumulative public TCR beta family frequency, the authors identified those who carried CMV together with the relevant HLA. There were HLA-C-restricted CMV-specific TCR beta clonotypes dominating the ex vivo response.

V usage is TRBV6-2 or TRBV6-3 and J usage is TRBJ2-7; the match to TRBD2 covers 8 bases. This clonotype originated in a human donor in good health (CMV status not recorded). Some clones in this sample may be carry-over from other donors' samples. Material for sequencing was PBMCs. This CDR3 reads CASSYAPGREGGYEQYF. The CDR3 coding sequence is TGTGCCAGCAGTTATGCGCCTGGCCGGGAGGGAGGCTACGAGCAGTACTTC.